This T cell receptor (beta chain) was found in a study of blood T cell repertoires in COVID-19. The germline V gene encodes CDR1 SQVTM and CDR2 ANQGSEA. Trimming cost V 0 bases and J 8 bases; bases outside gene matches: 5. CDR3 length equals 14 residues. Some clones are missing from TCRdb's copy, which holds only in-frame ones; the method was immunoSEQ multiplex PCR. The repertoire holds hundreds of thousands of clones, 75% to 90% seen once, with roughly 1.6% in the top ten. The TCR was taken from a middle-aged woman who had recovered from COVID-19. The V gene is TRBV29-1, the J gene TRBJ1-3; 9 bases align to TRBD1. Sequencing was carried out using peripheral blood. DNA for the CDR3: TGCAGCGTTGAAGAGGAACAGGGGGCACACACCATATATTTT. Amino acids: CSVEEEQGAHTIYF. The full variable domain, rest sourced from reference TRBV29-1 and TRBJ1-3, is SAVISQKPSRDICQRGTSLTIQCQVDSQVTMMFWYRQQPGQSLTLIATANQGSEATYESGFVIDKFPISRPNLTFSTLTVSNMSPEDSSIYLCSVEEEQGAHTIYFGEGSWLTVV.